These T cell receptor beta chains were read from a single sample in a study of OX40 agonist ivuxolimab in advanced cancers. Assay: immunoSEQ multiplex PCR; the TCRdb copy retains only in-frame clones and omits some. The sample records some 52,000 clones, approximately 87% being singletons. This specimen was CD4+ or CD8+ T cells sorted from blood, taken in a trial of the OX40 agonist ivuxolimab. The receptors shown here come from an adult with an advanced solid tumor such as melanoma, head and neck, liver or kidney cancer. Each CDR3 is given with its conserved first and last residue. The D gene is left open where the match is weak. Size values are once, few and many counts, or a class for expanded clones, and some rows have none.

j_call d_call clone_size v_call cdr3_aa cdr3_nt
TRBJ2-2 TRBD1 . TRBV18 CASSPGGDRANTGELFF TGTGCCAGCTCACCCGGTGGGGACAGAGCGAACACCGGGGAGCTGTTTTTT
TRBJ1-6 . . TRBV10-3 CAISEGAVTSSPLHF TGTGCCATCAGTGAAGGGGCGGTTACGTCTTCACCCCTCCACTTT
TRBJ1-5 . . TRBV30 CAWTLGGRSNQPQHF TGTGCCTGGACTTTGGGGGGCAGGAGCAATCAGCCCCAGCATTTT
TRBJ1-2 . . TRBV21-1 CASSTTESYYGYTF TGTGCCAGCAGCACAACAGAAAGCTACTATGGCTACACCTTC
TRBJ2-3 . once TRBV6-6 CASSHGRLDTQYF TGTGCCAGCAGTCACGGACGGTTAGATACGCAGTATTTT
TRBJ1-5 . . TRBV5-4 CASSLEGGRQPQHF TGTGCCAGCAGCTTGGAGGGGGGTCGGCAGCCCCAGCATTTT
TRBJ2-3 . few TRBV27 CASSKPGQLLGDTQYF TGTGCCAGCAGTAAACCGGGACAACTTCTAGGGGATACGCAGTATTTT
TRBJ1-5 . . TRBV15 CATSRDITSGQPQHF TGTGCCACCAGCAGGGATATTACGTCGGGTCAGCCCCAGCATTTT
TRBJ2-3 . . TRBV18 CASSPMSTDTQYF TGTGCCAGCTCACCAATGAGCACAGATACGCAGTATTTT
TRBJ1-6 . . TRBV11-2 CASSFNGDSPLHF TGTGCCAGCAGCTTTAACGGGGATTCACCCCTCCACTTT
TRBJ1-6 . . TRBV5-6 CASSFRAYNSPLHF TGTGCCAGCAGCTTTCGAGCCTATAATTCACCCCTCCACTTT
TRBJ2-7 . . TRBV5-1 CASSHGRDEQYF TGCGCCAGCAGCCATGGGCGGGACGAGCAGTACTTC
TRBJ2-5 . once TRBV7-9 CASSLVLETQYF TGTGCCAGCAGCTTAGTTTTGGAGACCCAGTACTTC
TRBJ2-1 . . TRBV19 CASSPRDNEQFF TGTGCCAGTAGTCCCAGGGACAATGAGCAGTTCTTC
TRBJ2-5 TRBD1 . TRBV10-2 CASRPGQGAAQYF TGCGCCAGCAGGCCGGGACAGGGGGCGGCGCAGTACTTC
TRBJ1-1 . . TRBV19 CASSPRAEFGTEAFF TGTGCCAGTAGCCCAAGGGCGGAATTTGGCACTGAAGCTTTCTTT
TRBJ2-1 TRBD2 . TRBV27 CASSKGASGVYNEQFF TGTGCCAGCAGTAAAGGAGCTAGCGGGGTCTACAATGAGCAGTTCTTC
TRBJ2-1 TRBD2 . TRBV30 CAWSVGLAVNEQFF TGTGCCTGGAGTGTAGGGCTAGCGGTTAATGAGCAGTTCTTC
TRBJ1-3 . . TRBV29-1 CSASGSGNTIYF TGCAGCGCCAGTGGGTCTGGAAACACCATATATTTT
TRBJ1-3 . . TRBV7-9 CASSLNPLNTIYF TGTGCCAGCAGCTTAAATCCCTTAAACACCATATATTTT
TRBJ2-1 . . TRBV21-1 CASLGYRGRYPEIYNEQFF TGTGCCAGCTTAGGGTACAGGGGGAGATACCCTGAGATTTACAATGAGCAGTTCTTC
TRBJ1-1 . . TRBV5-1 CASSLNTEAFF TGCGCCAGCAGCTTGAACACTGAAGCTTTCTTT
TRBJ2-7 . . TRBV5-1 CASSLRGSYEQYF TGCGCCAGCAGCTTGCGGGGCTCCTACGAGCAGTACTTC
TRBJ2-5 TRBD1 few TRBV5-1 CASHRTGGVETQYF TGCGCCAGCCACCGGACAGGGGGTGTTGAGACCCAGTACTTC
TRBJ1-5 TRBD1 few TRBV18 CASSPTGEQPQHF TGTGCCAGCTCACCCACAGGGGAACAGCCCCAGCATTTT
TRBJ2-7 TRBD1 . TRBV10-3 CAINVDRAHEQYF TGTGCCATCAACGTCGACAGGGCCCACGAGCAGTACTTC
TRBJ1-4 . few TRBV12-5 CASGLGGTNEKLFF TGTGCTAGTGGTCTAGGGGGAACTAATGAAAAACTGTTTTTT
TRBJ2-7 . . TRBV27 CASSLMGFYEQYF TGTGCCAGCAGTTTAATGGGGTTCTACGAGCAGTACTTC
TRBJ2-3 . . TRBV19 CASSIDPLGPGEDTQYF TGTGCCAGTAGTATAGATCCCCTCGGACCCGGCGAAGATACGCAGTATTTT
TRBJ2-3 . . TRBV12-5 CASGLENSYRGKYF TGTGCTAGTGGTTTGGAGAACTCTTATCGGGGCAAGTATTTT
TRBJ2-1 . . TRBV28 CASSQMDWNEQFF TGTGCCAGCTCCCAAATGGATTGGAATGAGCAGTTCTTC
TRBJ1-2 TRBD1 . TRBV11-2 CASSFYTGGWGYTF TGTGCCAGCAGCTTCTACACAGGGGGCTGGGGCTACACCTTC
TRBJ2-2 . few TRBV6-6 CASSYTLVTGELFF TGTGCCAGCAGTTACACTCTCGTCACCGGGGAGCTGTTTTTT
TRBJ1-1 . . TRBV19 CASSNPPTLAGRDTEAFF TGTGCCAGTAGCAATCCCCCTACATTAGCAGGAAGAGACACTGAAGCTTTCTTT
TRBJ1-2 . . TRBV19 CASSIDNLRGTGYGYTF TGTGCCAGTAGTATAGATAACCTGAGAGGTACGGGCTATGGCTACACCTTC
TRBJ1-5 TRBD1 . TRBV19 CASSTLTGSDDQPQHF TGTGCCAGTAGTACCCTGACAGGGTCAGACGATCAGCCCCAGCATTTT
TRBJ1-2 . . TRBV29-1 CSVDDGTLRGYTF TGCAGCGTGGACGATGGGACGTTACGAGGCTACACCTTC
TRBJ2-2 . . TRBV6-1 CAGRLGGTNTGELFF TGTGCCGGTCGGTTAGGGGGGACAAATACCGGGGAGCTGTTTTTT
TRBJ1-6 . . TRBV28 CASRPGSPNNSPLHF TGTGCCAGCAGGCCCGGGAGTCCCAATAATTCACCCCTCCACTTT
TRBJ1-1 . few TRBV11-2 CASSLDGPTEAFF TGTGCCAGCAGCTTAGACGGACCTACTGAAGCTTTCTTT
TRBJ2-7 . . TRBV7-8 CASTALSGGLTEQYF TGTGCCAGCACCGCCCTCTCAGGGGGACTCACCGAGCAGTACTTC
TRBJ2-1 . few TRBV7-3 CASSFNMGQLNEQFF TGTGCCAGCAGTTTTAACATGGGGCAGCTTAATGAGCAGTTCTTC
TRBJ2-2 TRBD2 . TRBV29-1 CSAWTSGNTGELFF TGCAGCGCCTGGACTAGCGGGAACACCGGGGAGCTGTTTTTT
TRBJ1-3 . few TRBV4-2 CASSQDGPRGSAGNTIYF TGTGCCAGCAGCCAAGATGGGCCGCGGGGCTCGGCTGGAAACACCATATATTTT
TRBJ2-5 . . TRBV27 CASSLEGETQYF TGTGCCAGCAGTTTAGAGGGGGAGACCCAGTACTTC
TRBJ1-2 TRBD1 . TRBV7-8 CASSLAGGGGYTF TGTGCCAGCAGCTTAGCAGGGGGCGGTGGCTACACCTTC
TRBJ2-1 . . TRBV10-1 CASSESRGRRSYNEQFF TGCGCCAGCAGTGAGTCAAGGGGACGGCGCTCCTACAATGAGCAGTTCTTC
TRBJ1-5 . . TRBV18 CASSPQQGEPQHF TGTGCCAGCTCACCACAACAGGGAGAGCCCCAGCATTTT
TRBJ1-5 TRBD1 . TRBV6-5 CASSTGGDQQPQHF TGTGCCAGCAGTACAGGGGGCGATCAGCAGCCCCAGCATTTT
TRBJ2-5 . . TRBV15 CATSRDPGETQYF TGTGCCACCAGCAGAGATCCGGGGGAAACCCAGTACTTC
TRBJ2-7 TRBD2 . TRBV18 CASSPAPSGGDSSYEQYF TGTGCCAGCTCACCAGCTCCTAGCGGGGGAGACAGCTCCTACGAGCAGTACTTC
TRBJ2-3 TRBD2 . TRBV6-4 CASSDSGGATDTQYF TGTGCCAGCAGTGATAGCGGGGGGGCCACAGATACGCAGTATTTT
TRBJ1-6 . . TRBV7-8 CASSLQTGHRGNSPLHF TGTGCCAGCAGCCTTCAGACAGGCCATAGAGGAAATTCACCCCTCCACTTT
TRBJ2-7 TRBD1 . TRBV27 CASSLQGQGRAYEQYF TGTGCCAGCAGTTTACAGGGACAGGGTCGGGCCTACGAGCAGTACTTC
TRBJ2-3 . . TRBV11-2 CASTRGDYSTDTQYF TGTGCCAGCACGCGGGGCGATTATAGCACAGATACGCAGTATTTT